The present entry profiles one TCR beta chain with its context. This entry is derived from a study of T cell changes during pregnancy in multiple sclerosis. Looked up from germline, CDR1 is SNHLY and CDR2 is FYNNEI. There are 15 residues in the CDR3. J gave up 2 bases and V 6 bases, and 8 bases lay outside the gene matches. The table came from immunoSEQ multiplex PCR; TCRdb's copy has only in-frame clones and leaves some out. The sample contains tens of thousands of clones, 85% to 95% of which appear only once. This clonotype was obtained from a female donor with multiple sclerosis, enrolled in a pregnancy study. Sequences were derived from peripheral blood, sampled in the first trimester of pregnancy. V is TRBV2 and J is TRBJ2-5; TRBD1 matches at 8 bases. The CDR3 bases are TGTGCCAGCAGCGATGACAGGGGATTACAAGAGACCCAGTACTTC. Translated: CASSDDRGLQETQYF.